This TCR beta chain was sequenced during a study of cytomegalovirus exposure and HLA in healthy donors. With 60 Vbeta and 13 Jbeta primers, the PCR was carried out. Repertoires were generated with immunoSEQ multiplex PCR, while TCRdb's copy carries only in-frame clones and drops some. The sample includes some 180,000 clones, 60% to 85% seen only once; the top ten take 1.5% to 2%. A remark on this clone: Antigen specificity is unknown.

Study observations and caveats: In a later analysis, productive TCRs from donors in an Asian-associated ancestry cluster reportedly carried fewer N-insertions than the cohort mean. Most likely, a cluster of highly shared sequence variants arose as a sequencing artifact. The study listed under 200 cytomegalovirus-associated TCR beta chains. Most subjects' HLA-A and HLA-B alleles were reportedly predicted from TCR beta sequences.

The CDR3 covers 15 residues. Germline CDR1 is MNHEY and CDR2 is SVGAGI. The receptor comes from a man between 18 and 35 years old in good health and CMV-seronegative. Material for sequencing was PBMCs. The chain combines TRBV6-5 with TRBJ2-5, with TRBD2 as a possible D gene (7 bases). The DNA end is more similar to TRBJ2-7, so the J call may be wrong. The CDR3 is CASRPRGGVSYEQYF. The CDR3 DNA follows: TGTGCCAGTAGGCCAAGGGGGGGGGTATCCTACGAGCAGTACTTC.